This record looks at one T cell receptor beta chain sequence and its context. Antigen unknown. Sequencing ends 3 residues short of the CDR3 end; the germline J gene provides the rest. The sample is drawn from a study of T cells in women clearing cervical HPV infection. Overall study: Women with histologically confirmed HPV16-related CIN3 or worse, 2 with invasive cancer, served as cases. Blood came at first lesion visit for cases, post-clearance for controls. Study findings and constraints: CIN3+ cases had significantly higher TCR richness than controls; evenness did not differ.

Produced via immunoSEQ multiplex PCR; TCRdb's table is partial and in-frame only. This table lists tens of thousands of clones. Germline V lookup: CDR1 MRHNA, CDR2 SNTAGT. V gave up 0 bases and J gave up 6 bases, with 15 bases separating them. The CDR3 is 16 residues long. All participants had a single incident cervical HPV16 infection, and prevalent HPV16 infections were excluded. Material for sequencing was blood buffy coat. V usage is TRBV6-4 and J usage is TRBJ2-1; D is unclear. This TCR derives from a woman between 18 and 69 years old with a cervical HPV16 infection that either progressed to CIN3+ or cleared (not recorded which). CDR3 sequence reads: CASSDSMSAQSNEQFF. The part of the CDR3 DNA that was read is TGTGCCAGCAGTGACTCGATGTCCGCCCAGAGCAATGAG.